Sequencing of this TCR beta chain was carried out in a study of T cell repertoires in cytomegalovirus infection. From the reads, TCRdb called clonotypes with MiXCR, one entry per CDR3 protein. The sample yields some 940,000 distinct CDR3 sequences, approximately 33% seen once. The CDR3 runs to 15 residues. The germline V gene has CDR1 MNHEY and CDR2 SMNVEV (reference sequence). Remarks on this clonotype: Its antigen is unidentified. One end of the junction fails to match germline, which may point to a read error.

The V gene is TRBV27, the J gene TRBJ1-1; the D gene is possibly TRBD1 (5 bases). This TCR was recovered from a human donor in good health (CMV status not recorded). Some clones in this sample may be carry-over from other donors' samples. The input for sequencing was cultured CD8+ T cells from PBMCs, taken from culture after CMV antigen stimulation. CDR3 sequence reads: CASSLGPGTNTETFF. The CDR3 region has the DNA TGTGCCAGCAGTTTAGGGCCGGGGACGAACACTGAAACTTTCTTT.